These 23 T cell receptor beta chains came from one sample sequenced in a study of T cells expressing NK-cell markers. TCRdb reprocessed the 5' RACE reads and stores each CDR3 protein as one record, lacking DNA. This repertoire includes 200,000 to 300,000 distinct CDR3 sequences. The sequenced sample was blood T cells: a sorted CD56 or NKG2C T cell subset, CD4+ or CD8+ T cells, or bulk PBMC T cells (not recorded which). The receptors come from a woman between 18 and 70 years old in good health.

The chain combines TRBV29-1 with TRBJ1-6; TCRdb picks TRBD1, but there is no DNA to check that call. The CDR3 is 16 residues long. The germline V gene has CDR1 SQVTM and CDR2 ANQGSEA. The CDR3 is CSGLPSRDGYNSPLHF.

The chain employs TRBV12-3 or TRBV12-4 and TRBJ2-2. The CDR3 has 13 residues. The CDR3 sequence is CASSATSTGELFF.

The chain carries TRBV4-2 and TRBJ2-7; without DNA, the TCRdb call of TRBD2 cannot be checked. This CDR3 has 16 residues. CDR1 LGHNA and CDR2 YNFKEQ come from the germline V gene. The CDR3 loop is CASSPLGVTSGIEQYF.

The chain has TRBV4-2 and TRBJ2-7; TCRdb returns TRBD2, unconfirmable since there is no DNA. Germline V gene sequence: CDR1 LGHNA, CDR2 YNFKEQ. The CDR3 runs to 15 residues. CDR3: CASSQPGTSNHEQYF.

V usage is TRBV4-3 and J usage is TRBJ2-6; TCRdb reports TRBD1, a call that lacks DNA to check it against. The CDR3 has 16 residues. Germline-derived CDR1 and CDR2 are LGHNA and YSLEER. Here the CDR3 reads CASSQDTPPGANVLTF.

The chain links TRBV9 to TRBJ1-2; TCRdb picks TRBD1, but there is no DNA to check that call. Germline CDR1 reads SGDLS; CDR2 reads YYNGEE. The CDR3 is 14 amino acids. The CDR3: CASTLGQGNYGYTF.

The rearrangement joins TRBV7-3 to TRBJ2-3. This CDR3 has 13 residues. Germline CDR1 SGHTA, CDR2 FQGTGA. CDR3 sequence: CASSRGYTDTQYF.

V gene TRBV20-1 combines with J gene TRBJ2-1; there is no DNA to check the TCRdb D call of TRBD2. CDR1 is DFQATT, CDR2 SNEGSKA, per germline (reference sequence). The CDR3 extends over 13 amino acids. The CDR3: CSAKGPPNNEQFF.

The CDR3 is CASITVGGVETQYF. The chain links TRBV28 to TRBJ2-5; checking the TCRdb D call of TRBD2 is not possible without DNA. The germline V gene encodes CDR1 MDHEN and CDR2 SYDVKM. The CDR3 runs 14 residues.

This rearrangement joins TRBV20-1 to TRBJ2-1; the D call of TRBD2 rests on TCRdb alone, since no DNA is present to check it. The CDR3 has 15 residues. From germline, CDR1 is DFQATT and CDR2 SNEGSKA (reference sequence). CDR3 region: CSARVLAGEYNEQFF.

This chain joins TRBV21-1 and TRBJ2-3. TRBV21-1 is shown as a pseudogene. The CDR3 is 15 residues long. This CDR3 reads CASSKVGLAADTQYF.

The chain's CDR3 is CASSQDLQRGKETQYF. J is TRBJ2-5 and V is TRBV4-3; TCRdb outputs TRBD2, but without DNA this stays unchecked. Germline CDR1 reads LGHNA; CDR2 reads YSLEER. The CDR3 length is 16 residues.

The genes are TRBV18 and TRBJ2-5. The CDR3 runs 12 residues. Germline assignment: CDR1 KGHSH and CDR2 LQKENI. CDR3 in amino acids: CASSPTQETQYF. Complete variable domain (other parts from reference TRBV18 and TRBJ2-5): NAGVMQNPRHLVRRRGQEARLRCSPMKGHSHVYWYRQLPEEGLKFMVYLQKENIIDESGMPKERFSAEFPKEGPSILRIQQVVRGDSAAYFCASSPTQETQYFGPGTRLLVL.

This sequence joins TRBV5-4 and TRBJ2-1; the D call of TRBD1 rests on TCRdb alone, since no DNA is present to check it. Germline values: CDR1 SGHNT, CDR2 YYREEE (reference sequence). CDR3 length: 16 residues. The CDR3 sequence: CASSPAGTGVSNEQFF.

This chain joins TRBV15 and TRBJ2-1; the D call of TRBD2 rests on TCRdb alone, since no DNA is present to check it. The CDR3 loop spans 18 amino acids. The V gene's germline CDR1 is LNHNV and CDR2 YYDKDF (reference sequence). The CDR3 spells CATSRTGTSSSSYNEQFF.

This rearrangement joins TRBV5-1 to TRBJ1-6. The V gene's germline CDR1 is SGHRS and CDR2 YFSETQ. CDR3 length: 15 amino acids. This CDR3 reads CASSLLVGYNSPLHF.

The chain uses TRBV12-3 or TRBV12-4 and TRBJ2-5; TCRdb names TRBD1, which stays unverified in the absence of DNA. The CDR3 extends over 15 amino acids. CDR3 sequence: CASRESQGHGIPQYF.

The chain has TRBV20-1 and TRBJ2-1; the TCRdb call, TRBD2, lacks DNA for checking. This CDR3 is 13 amino acids long. Germline CDR1 DFQATT, CDR2 SNEGSKA (reference sequence). The CDR3 reads CTLGTSGYNEQFF.

The V gene is TRBV6-1, the J gene TRBJ1-2. Germline V gene sequence: CDR1 MNHNS, CDR2 SASEGT. The CDR3 has 13 residues. The CDR3 loop reads CASSGKPLYGYTF.

The chain employs TRBV6-2 or TRBV6-3 and TRBJ2-1. Germline V gives CDR1 MNHEY, CDR2 SVGEGT. This CDR3 comprises 15 residues. The CDR3 loop is CASSYAWDYYNEQFF.

The rearrangement joins TRBV20-1 to TRBJ2-3; as DNA is missing, the TRBD2 call by TCRdb cannot be tested. The CDR3 runs 17 residues. Looked up from germline, CDR1 is DFQATT and CDR2 is SNEGSKA (reference sequence). The CDR3 is CSAREVRGGLWADTQYF.

The chain couples TRBV20-1 to TRBJ1-2. This CDR3 has 15 residues. Germline assignment: CDR1 DFQATT and CDR2 SNEGSKA (reference sequence). The CDR3 protein is CSAREGPPLRYGYTF.

The chain joins TRBV28 to TRBJ2-1; the D call from TCRdb, TRBD2, cannot be confirmed without DNA. Germline loops: CDR1 MDHEN, CDR2 SYDVKM. The CDR3 is 15 amino acids. The CDR3 loop reads CASSLAAGGGDEQFF.